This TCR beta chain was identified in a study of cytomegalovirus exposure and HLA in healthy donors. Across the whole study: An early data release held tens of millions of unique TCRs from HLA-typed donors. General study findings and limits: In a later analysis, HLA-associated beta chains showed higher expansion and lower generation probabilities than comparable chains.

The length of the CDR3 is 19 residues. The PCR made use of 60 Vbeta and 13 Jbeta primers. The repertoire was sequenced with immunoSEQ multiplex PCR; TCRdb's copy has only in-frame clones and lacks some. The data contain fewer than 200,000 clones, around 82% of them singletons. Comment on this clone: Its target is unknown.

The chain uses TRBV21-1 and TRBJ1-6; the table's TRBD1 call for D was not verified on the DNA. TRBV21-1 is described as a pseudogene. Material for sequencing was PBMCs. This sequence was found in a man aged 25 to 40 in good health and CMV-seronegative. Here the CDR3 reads CASSRKTGENSSYNSPLHF. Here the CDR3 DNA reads TGTGCCAGCAGCAGAAAGACAGGGGAGAACAGCTCCTATAATTCACCCCTCCACTTT.